The 25 T cell receptor beta chains listed next were all sequenced from one sample in a study of control samples from healthy donors and cancer patients. Profiled with immunoSEQ multiplex PCR; TCRdb holds only in-frame clones, not every one. This table holds 100,000 or so clones, 92% found once. Sequenced input: blood. Receptors originate from a woman aged 18-29 years in good health.

The CDR3 sequence: CASSVSGQRKEKLFF. For the CDR3, the DNA is TGTGCCAGCAGCGTATCAGGACAGAGAAAAGAAAAACTGTTTTTT. The chain is built from TRBV9 and TRBJ1-4, with D tentatively TRBD1 (6 bases). The CDR3 covers 15 residues. Looked up from germline, CDR1 is SGDLS and CDR2 is YYNGEE. V lost 1 base, J lost 8 bases, and 15 bases lay in between.

This chain links TRBV6-1 with TRBJ1-4; maybe TRBD1 (5 bases). With 0 bases removed from V and 0 bases from J, the gap between germline ends came to 14 bases. The CDR3 has 18 amino acids. Per germline, CDR1 MNHNS and CDR2 SASEGT. CDR3 sequence: CASSEAGLTFATNEKLFF. Written as DNA, the CDR3 is TGTGCCAGCAGTGAAGCGGGACTGACATTTGCAACTAATGAAAAACTGTTTTTT.

In this sample, this clone turned up a few times. The V call is TRBV6-2 or TRBV6-3, the J call TRBJ1-6; TRBD1 matches 8 bases. The germline V gene encodes CDR1 MNHEY and CDR2 SVGEGT. The junction had 7 bases not matched to a gene; V was cut back by 3 bases and J by 6 bases. This CDR3 is built from 16 residues. This CDR3 is CASSYSTGAVNSPLHF. The CDR3 coding sequence is TGTGCCAGCAGTTATTCGACAGGGGCGGTTAATTCACCCCTCCACTTT.

Concerning this clone: The DNA is omitted, as the CDR3 cannot be located on it reliably, and the CDR3 follows TCRdb's listing. The chain combines TRBV27 with TRBJ2-3. The CDR3 totals 14 residues, both ends included. From germline, CDR1 is MNHEY and CDR2 SMNVEV (reference sequence). CDR3: CASSSSYPLGTQYF.

The V call is TRBV5-4, the J call TRBJ2-7, with D possibly called TRBD1 or TRBD2 (6 bases each). Between the trimmed V and J ends, which lost 0 bases and 0 bases, there was a span of 10 bases. This CDR3 contains 15 residues. The V gene's germline CDR1 is SGHNT and CDR2 YYREEE (reference sequence). This CDR3 is CASSLAGGNSYEQYF. The CDR3 DNA sequence: TGTGCCAGCAGCTTGGCCGGGGGCAACTCCTACGAGCAGTACTTC.

This clone was recorded many times. The rearrangement uses TRBV7-2 and TRBJ2-5; D is uncertain. The CDR3 is 13 residues long. Germline V gene sequence: CDR1 SGHTA, CDR2 FQGNSA. The V end was cut by 8 bases, the J end by 4 bases, with 14 bases between. CDR3 sequence: CASAGLILETQYF. The CDR3 DNA reads as TGTGCCAGCGCTGGGCTGATACTAGAGACCCAGTACTTC.

This rearrangement joins TRBV30 to TRBJ1-1, with TRBD1 matching 7 bases. This CDR3 contains 13 residues. V dropped 5 bases and J dropped 0; count of bases not matched to a gene: 3. Germline CDR1 GTSNPN, CDR2 SVGIG (reference sequence). CDR3 sequence reads: CAWGDSMNTEAFF. CDR3 sequence (DNA): TGTGCCTGGGGGGACAGCATGAACACTGAAGCTTTCTTT.

This chain joins TRBV30 and TRBJ1-4, with D possibly being TRBD1 (5 bases). Trimming took off 3 bases at V and 8 bases at J, with 16 bases between the two ends. The CDR3 runs 14 residues. CDR1 and CDR2 (germline): GTSNPN, SVGIG (reference sequence). The CDR3 loop is CAWSPGGEREKLFF. The CDR3 DNA reads TGTGCCTGGAGCCCCGGGGGGGAGAGGGAAAAACTGTTTTTT.

The chain combines TRBV7-9 with TRBJ1-5; tentative D call: TRBD1 (5 bases). The germline V gene has CDR1 SEHNR and CDR2 FQNEAQ (reference sequence). V was cut by 1 base and J by 7 bases, with 14 bases left in between. CDR3 length: 15 amino acids. This chain's CDR3 is CASSLGGGGNQPQHF. CDR3 coding DNA: TGTGCCAGCAGCTTAGGGGGCGGGGGGAACCAGCCCCAGCATTTT. Based on the CDR3 plus reference TRBV7-9 and TRBJ1-5, the full variable domain is DTGVSQNPRHKITKRGQNVTFRCDPISEHNRLYWYRQTLGQGPEFLTYFQNEAQLEKSRLLSDRFSAERPKGSFSTLEIQRTEQGDSAMYLCASSLGGGGNQPQHFGDGTRLSIL.

The CDR3 DNA sequence: TGTGCCAGCAGCCTCGCATCAGGCGGAGATACGCAGTATTTT. The encoded protein is CASSLASGGDTQYF. This chain uses TRBV14 with TRBJ2-3; D is uncertain. The CDR3 is made up of 14 amino acids. Per the germline V gene, CDR1 is SGHDN and CDR2 is FVKESK. V dropped 4 bases and J dropped 5 bases, with 13 bases sitting between them.

Of note for this clone: A read error may account for a junction end that differs from germline. The chain uses TRBV2 and TRBJ2-1; 8 nucleotides match TRBD1. CDR1 SNHLY and CDR2 FYNNEI come from the germline V gene. The CDR3 extends over 15 amino acids. CDR3 region: CASVPIRQGLNGQFF. The DNA of the CDR3 is TGTGCCAGCGTACCTATACGACAGGGGCTCAATGGGCAGTTCTTC.

The V call is TRBV5-1, the J call TRBJ1-6, with 7 bases lining up with TRBD1. Germline values: CDR1 SGHRS, CDR2 YFSETQ. Trimming took 4 bases from V and 6 from J; bases not matched to a gene: 1. CDR3 length: 13 residues. DNA for the CDR3: TGCGCCAGCAGCCGGGACAGTAATTCACCCCTCCACTTT. Translating gives CASSRDSNSPLHF.

The CDR3 spells CASSTGPGEKLFF. The CDR3 DNA reads TGTGCCAGTTCGACAGGGCCAGGTGAAAAACTGTTTTTT. The gene calls are TRBV7-9 and TRBJ1-4; 7 nucleotides agree with TRBD1. After removal of 9 bases from V and 7 bases from J, the junction contained 8 bases not matched to a gene. The CDR3 is made up of 13 amino acids. Germline V gene data show CDR1 as SEHNR and CDR2 as FQNEAQ (reference sequence).

The V gene is TRBV7-9, the J gene TRBJ2-1; TRBD1 matches at 8 bases. In germline, CDR1 is SEHNR, CDR2 FQNEAQ (reference sequence). Trimming cost V 2 bases and J 4 bases; bases outside gene matches: 4. This CDR3 has 15 amino acids. The CDR3 DNA is TGTGCCAGCAGCTTAATCAGGGGGCAATACAATGAGCAGTTCTTC. This sequence encodes CASSLIRGQYNEQFF.

The chain carries TRBV5-1 and TRBJ1-2; D may be TRBD1 (6 bases). This CDR3 has 12 residues. Between the trimmed V and J ends, which lost 5 bases and 10 bases, there was a span of 15 bases. CDR1 is SGHRS and CDR2 is YFSETQ in the germline V gene. CDR3 in amino acids: CASRSDRIPYTF. The CDR3 region has the DNA TGCGCCAGCAGATCAGACAGGATACCCTACACCTTC.

V is TRBV5-5 and J is TRBJ1-1, with a possible D match to TRBD1 (6 bases). The length of the CDR3 is 14 residues. CDR1 and CDR2 (germline): SGHKS, YYEKEE (reference sequence). V was shortened by 7 bases and J by 1 base, with 14 bases between the two germline ends. The CDR3 reads CASFLGGKNTEAFF. In DNA, the CDR3 is TGTGCCAGCTTTCTAGGGGGGAAGAACACTGAAGCTTTCTTT.

CDR3 region: CASSESGGTEAFF. The CDR3 DNA follows: TGTGCCAGCAGTGAATCAGGGGGGACTGAAGCTTTCTTT. The genes are TRBV6-1 and TRBJ1-1; 7 bases align to TRBD1. The V segment lost 2 bases and the J segment 5 bases; nucleotides outside the gene matches: 2. The CDR3 is 13 residues long. Looked up from germline, CDR1 is MNHNS and CDR2 is SASEGT.

The chain has TRBV23-1 and TRBJ1-4; a possible D gene is TRBD1 (5 bases). TRBV23-1 falls under the ORF class, with uncertain function. The CDR3 extends over 16 amino acids. The ends were cut back, 3 bases at V and 3 bases at J, with 14 bases in the middle. CDR3 sequence: CASSHEGGAPNEKLFF. The CDR3 DNA follows: TGCGCCAGCAGTCACGAAGGAGGGGCACCTAATGAAAAACTGTTTTTT.

This clone was recorded only once. The DNA of the CDR3 is TGTGCCAGCAGTTTGGGGCAAGGCGGGAGAAGCTACACCTTC. This translates into CASSLGQGGRSYTF. J is TRBJ1-2 and V is TRBV6-6; D possibly corresponds to TRBD1 (5 bases). The V and J ends lost 4 bases and 9 bases respectively, with 18 bases between them. The germline V gene has CDR1 MNHNY and CDR2 SVGAGI (reference sequence). The CDR3 covers 14 residues.

This clone has only one observation. The rearrangement joins TRBV2 to TRBJ1-2; 8 bases agree with TRBD1. CDR1 is SNHLY and CDR2 is FYNNEI in the germline V gene. V shed 7 bases, J shed 2 bases, and the junction held 6 bases outside the gene matches. The CDR3 loop spans 14 amino acids. In DNA, the CDR3 is TGTGCCAGCATTGTAAGACAGGGGAACTATGGCTACACCTTC. This encodes CASIVRQGNYGYTF.

This chain uses TRBV2 with TRBJ1-5; TRBD1 might be the D (5 bases). Germline loops: CDR1 SNHLY, CDR2 FYNNEI. V was pared by 6 bases and J by 0 bases, with 12 bases between. This CDR3 comprises 15 residues. As DNA, the CDR3 is TGTGCCAGCAGGGCGACAGAGAATAGCAATCAGCCCCAGCATTTT. It yields the protein CASRATENSNQPQHF.

The chain joins TRBV27 to TRBJ2-3; perhaps TRBD2 as D (6 bases). Per the germline V gene, CDR1 is MNHEY and CDR2 is SMNVEV (reference sequence). Trimming took off 1 base at V and 4 bases at J, with 9 bases between the two ends. The CDR3 is made up of 14 amino acids. This CDR3 reads CASSLWASADTQYF. The DNA of the CDR3 is TGTGCCAGCAGTTTATGGGCTAGCGCAGATACGCAGTATTTT.

V and J are TRBV23-1 and TRBJ1-1; 11 bases fit TRBD1. TRBV23-1 is identified as an open reading frame with a role that is uncertain. V shed 1 base, J shed 1 base, and the junction held 11 bases outside the gene matches. The CDR3 loop spans 19 amino acids. The CDR3 coding sequence is TGCGCCAGCAGTCAATTTTACCGGGACAGGGGGTTGGGGAACACTGAAGCTTTCTTT. It specifies CASSQFYRDRGLGNTEAFF.

This clone came up a few times. The chain uses TRBV12-3 or TRBV12-4 and TRBJ2-2; D unresolved. Trimming removed 3 bases from V and 6 bases from J, with 5 bases in between. The length of the CDR3 is 12 residues. The CDR3 bases are TGTGCCAGCAGTTTCAGCCCCGGGGAGCTGTTTTTT. It yields the protein CASSFSPGELFF.

The CDR3 loop reads CASSQDPRADTIYF. CDR3 DNA: TGTGCCAGCAGCCAAGATCCGAGAGCCGACACCATATATTTT. The rearrangement links TRBV4-2 to TRBJ1-3; D is unresolved. The CDR3 runs to 14 residues. CDR1 is LGHNA and CDR2 is YNFKEQ in the germline V gene. Trimming took 0 bases from V and 8 from J, leaving 11 bases between them.